The 5 T cell receptor beta chains reported below all come from one sample, sequenced in a study of shared T cell receptors in the human thymus. Some clones are missing from TCRdb's copy, which holds only in-frame ones; the method was immunoSEQ multiplex PCR. Counted here are 500,000 to 850,000 clones, over 75% occurring once; the ten biggest clones make up 0.009% to 0.0095%. A further study also used this sample, focusing on human thymus T cells.

The sequenced sample was thymocytes. These receptors all stem from a boy under three years old with a congenital heart defect.

V usage is TRBV4-1 and J usage is TRBJ1-4; 7 nucleotides align to TRBD1. V was clipped by 4 bases and J by 8 bases; unmatched bases: 7. The CDR3 extends over 14 amino acids. The V gene's germline CDR1 is MGHRA and CDR2 YSYEKL. CDR3 DNA: TGCGCCAGCAGCCTGATACAGGGGCGGGAAAAACTGTTTTTT. It translates to CASSLIQGREKLFF.

This clone has only one observation. The chain joins TRBV5-8 to TRBJ1-6; D is unclear. V lost 0 bases, J lost 10 bases, and 8 bases lay in between. This CDR3 has 13 amino acids. Germline CDR1 and CDR2: SGHTS and YDEGEE. CDR3 in DNA: TGTGCCAGCAGCTTGGCCCGCGTGTCACCCCTCCACTTT. As protein: CASSLARVSPLHF.

Comments on this clone: Germline and junction disagree at one end, which may indicate a read error. Other DNA sequences in the same sample also yield this CDR3. The rearrangement joins TRBV4-3 to TRBJ1-6; D may be TRBD1 (5 bases). CDR3 length: 15 residues. Germline-derived CDR1 and CDR2 are LGHNA and YSLEER. DNA of the CDR3: TGCGCCAGCAGCCAAGATTTTGACAGCTATTCCCCCCTCCACTTT. Translated: CASSQDFDSYSPLHF.

This CDR3 is CATSRGGLAGFTDTQYF. The CDR3 DNA is TGTGCCACCAGCAGAGGGGGGCTAGCGGGGTTCACAGATACGCAGTATTTT. The V call is TRBV15, the J call TRBJ2-3; 9 bases fit TRBD2. V was clipped by 1 base and J by 2 bases; unmatched bases: 7. The CDR3 sequence is 17 residues long. CDR1 is LNHNV and CDR2 is YYDKDF in the germline V gene (reference sequence).

The rearrangement uses TRBV11-1 and TRBJ1-4, with a tentative D call TRBD1 (5 bases). The CDR3 is 18 residues long. Trimming pared 5 bases from V and 0 bases from J, leaving 19 bases between. Germline CDR1 is SGHAT and CDR2 is FQDESV (reference sequence). The CDR3 region has the DNA TGTGCCAGCAGCCTACGACAGTCTAAGAACGCAACTAATGAAAAACTGTTTTTT. Encoded protein: CASSLRQSKNATNEKLFF.